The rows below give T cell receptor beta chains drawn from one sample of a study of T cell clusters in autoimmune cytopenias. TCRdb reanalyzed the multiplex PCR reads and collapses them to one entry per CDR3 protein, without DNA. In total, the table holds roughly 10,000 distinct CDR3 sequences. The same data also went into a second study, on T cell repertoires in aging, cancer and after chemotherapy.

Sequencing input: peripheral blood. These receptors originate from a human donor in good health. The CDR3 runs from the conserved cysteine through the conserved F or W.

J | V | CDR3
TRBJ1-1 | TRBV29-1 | CSVEVMNTEAFF
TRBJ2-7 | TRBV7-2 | CASSFGTLEQYF
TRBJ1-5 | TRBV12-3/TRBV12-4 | CASSGKGGPYQPQHF
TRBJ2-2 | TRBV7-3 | CASSLELGELFF
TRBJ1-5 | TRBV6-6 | CASEGGNQPQHF
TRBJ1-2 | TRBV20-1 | CSALGQGGYGYTF
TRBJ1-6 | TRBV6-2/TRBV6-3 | CASSPREGGISPLHF
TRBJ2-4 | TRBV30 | CAWSTGQGLAKNIQYF
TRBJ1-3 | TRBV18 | CASSPGPSSGNTIYF
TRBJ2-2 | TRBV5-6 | CASSPPWGPTGELFF
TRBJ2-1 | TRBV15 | CATGPGHYNEQFF
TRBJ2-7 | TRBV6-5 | CASSSGTSGYYEQYF
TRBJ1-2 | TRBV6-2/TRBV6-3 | CASSYSRGGYGYTF